The 5 T cell receptor beta chains below were found in one sample sequenced in a study of Graves' ophthalmopathy and Graves' hyperthyroidism. Using RNA transcripts, the TCR beta CDR3 regions were amplified. Amplification began with first-round RT-PCR using HTBI primers, then second-round multiplex PCR was performed. TCRdb reprocessed the multiplex PCR reads via MiXCR and lists one record per CDR3 protein. This sample has roughly 410,000 distinct CDR3 sequences, with approximately 15% found just once. The sequenced sample consisted of peripheral blood. These receptors were taken from a young woman with stable Graves' hyperthyroidism.

This clonotype was detected ten times or more. One junction end does not reproduce the germline sequence, and a read error may be involved. The chain couples TRBV12-3 or TRBV12-4 to TRBJ2-4; D tentatively reads TRBD1 or TRBD2 (5 bases each). This CDR3 spans 14 amino acids. Written as DNA, the CDR3 is TGTGCCAGCAGTTTCCGGCAGGGAGCAAACATTAAGTACTTC. This translates into CASSFRQGANIKYF.

This clonotype was recorded at least ten times. J is TRBJ1-2 and V is TRBV12-3 or TRBV12-4, with no clear D. This CDR3 is 15 amino acids long. The V and J ends lost 2 bases and 4 bases respectively, with 14 bases between them. The CDR3 DNA sequence: TGTGCCAGCAGTTTATTATCTTTGGGCGCCTATGGCTACACCTTC. Encoded protein: CASSLLSLGAYGYTF.

V is TRBV12-3 or TRBV12-4 and J is TRBJ1-2; D is possibly TRBD1 (5 bases). The length of the CDR3 is 14 residues. The V gene lost 4 bases and the J gene lost 8 bases, with 17 bases spanning the gap. The DNA of the CDR3 is TGTGCCAGCAGTTCCACCGCAGGGCTTTGGGGCTACACCTTC. Its protein is CASSSTAGLWGYTF.

At least ten counts were recorded for this clonotype. The chain combines TRBV6-1 with TRBJ2-7; D gene uncertain. V was clipped by 1 base and J by 2 bases, with 6 bases between them. This CDR3 region has 13 residues. Germline V gives CDR1 MNHNS, CDR2 SASEGT. The CDR3: CASSEDSPYEQYF. DNA of the CDR3: TGTGCCAGCAGTGAAGACAGCCCCTACGAGCAGTACTTC.

This clonotype was counted a few times. One end of the junction does not line up with germline, which may come from a read error. The chain couples TRBV11-3 to TRBJ2-7; TRBD2 agrees at 8 bases. Germline V gene data show CDR1 as SGHNT and CDR2 as YENEEA. The CDR3 extends over 14 amino acids. The CDR3 sequence: CTSSLSSGGYEQYF. DNA for the CDR3: TGTACCAGCAGCTTATCAAGCGGGGGCTACGAGCAGTACTTC.